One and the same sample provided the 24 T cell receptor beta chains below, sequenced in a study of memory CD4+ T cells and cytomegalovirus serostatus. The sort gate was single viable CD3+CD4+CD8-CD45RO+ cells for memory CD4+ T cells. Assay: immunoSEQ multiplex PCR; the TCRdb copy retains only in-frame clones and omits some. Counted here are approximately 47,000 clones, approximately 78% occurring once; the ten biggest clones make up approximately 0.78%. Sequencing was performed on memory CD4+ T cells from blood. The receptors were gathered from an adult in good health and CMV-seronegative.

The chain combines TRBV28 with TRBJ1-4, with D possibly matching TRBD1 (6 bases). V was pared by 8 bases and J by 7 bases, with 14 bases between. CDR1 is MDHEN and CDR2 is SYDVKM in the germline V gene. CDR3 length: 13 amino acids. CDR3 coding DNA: TGTGCCAGCCGAACAGGGTACCGTGAAAAACTGTTTTTT. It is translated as CASRTGYREKLFF.

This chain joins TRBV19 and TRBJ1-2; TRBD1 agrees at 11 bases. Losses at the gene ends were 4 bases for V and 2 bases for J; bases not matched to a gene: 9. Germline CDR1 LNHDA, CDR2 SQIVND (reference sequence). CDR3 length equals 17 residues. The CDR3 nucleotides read TGTGCCAGTAGTAGGACAGGGGGCGTCCGGTCGAACTATGGCTACACCTTC. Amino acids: CASSRTGGVRSNYGYTF.

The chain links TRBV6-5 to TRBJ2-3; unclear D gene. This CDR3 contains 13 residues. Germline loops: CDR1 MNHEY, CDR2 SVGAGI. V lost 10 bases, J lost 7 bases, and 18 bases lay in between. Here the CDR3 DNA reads TGTGCCACTATTAGTCCTGGAAAAAATACGCAGTATTTT. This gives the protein CATISPGKNTQYF.

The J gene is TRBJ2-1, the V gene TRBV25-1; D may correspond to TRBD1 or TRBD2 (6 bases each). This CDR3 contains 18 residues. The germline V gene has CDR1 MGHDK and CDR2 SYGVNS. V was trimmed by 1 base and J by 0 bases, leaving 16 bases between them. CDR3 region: CASSESAGGGSSYNEQFF. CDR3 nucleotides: TGTGCCAGCAGTGAATCCGCAGGAGGGGGTAGCTCCTACAATGAGCAGTTCTTC.

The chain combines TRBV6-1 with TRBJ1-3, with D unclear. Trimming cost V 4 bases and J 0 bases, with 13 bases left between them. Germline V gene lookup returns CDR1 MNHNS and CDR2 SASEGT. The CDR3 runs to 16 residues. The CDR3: CASSVPLGLSGNTIYF. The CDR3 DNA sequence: TGTGCCAGCAGTGTCCCCCTCGGCCTCTCTGGAAACACCATATATTTT.

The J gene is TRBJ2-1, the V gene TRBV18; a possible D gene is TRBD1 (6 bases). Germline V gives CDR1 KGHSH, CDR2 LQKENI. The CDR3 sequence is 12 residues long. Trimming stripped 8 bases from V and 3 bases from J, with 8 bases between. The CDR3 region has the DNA TGTGCCAGCCACAGGGACTACAATGAGCAGTTCTTC. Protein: CASHRDYNEQFF.

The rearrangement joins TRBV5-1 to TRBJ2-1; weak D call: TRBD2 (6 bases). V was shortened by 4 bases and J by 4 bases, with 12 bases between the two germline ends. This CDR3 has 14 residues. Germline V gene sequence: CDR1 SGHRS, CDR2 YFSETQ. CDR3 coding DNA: TGCGCCAGCAGCGCGGGACGGGGGTACAATGAGCAGTTCTTC. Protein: CASSAGRGYNEQFF.

The CDR3 sequence: CAWSGTGINQPQHF. CDR3 DNA: TGTGCCTGGAGTGGGACAGGGATAAATCAGCCCCAGCATTTT. The rearrangement links TRBV30 to TRBJ1-5; 8 bases fit TRBD1. Germline V lookup: CDR1 GTSNPN, CDR2 SVGIG (reference sequence). The length of the CDR3 is 14 residues. V lost 1 base and J lost 4; bases outside the gene matches: 3. Drawing the rest from reference TRBV30 and TRBJ1-5, the complete variable domain is SQTIHQWPATLVQPVGSPLSLECTVEGTSNPNLYWYRQAAGRGLQLLFYSVGIGQISSEVPQNLSASRPQDRQFILSSKKLLLSDSGFYLCAWSGTGINQPQHFGDGTRLSIL.

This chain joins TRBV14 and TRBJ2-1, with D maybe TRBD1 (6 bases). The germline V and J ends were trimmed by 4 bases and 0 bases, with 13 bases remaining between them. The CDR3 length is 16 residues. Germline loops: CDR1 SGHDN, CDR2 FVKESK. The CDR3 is CASSRKRGSSYNEQFF. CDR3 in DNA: TGTGCCAGCAGCCGCAAAAGGGGGAGCTCCTACAATGAGCAGTTCTTC.

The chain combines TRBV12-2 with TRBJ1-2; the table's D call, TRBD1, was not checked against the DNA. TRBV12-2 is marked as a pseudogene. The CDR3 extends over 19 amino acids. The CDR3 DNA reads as TGTGCAAGTCGCTTAGCGCCGAGACGGGGGACAGTGAAAATTTATGGCTACACCTTC. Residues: CASRLAPRRGTVKIYGYTF.

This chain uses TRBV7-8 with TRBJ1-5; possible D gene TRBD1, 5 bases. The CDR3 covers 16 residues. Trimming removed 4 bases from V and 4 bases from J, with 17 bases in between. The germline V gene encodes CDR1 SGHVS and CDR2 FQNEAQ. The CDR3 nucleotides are TGTGCCAGCAGCTCCCTGGCGGTGGGGGGAAATCAGCCCCAGCATTTT. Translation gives CASSSLAVGGNQPQHF.

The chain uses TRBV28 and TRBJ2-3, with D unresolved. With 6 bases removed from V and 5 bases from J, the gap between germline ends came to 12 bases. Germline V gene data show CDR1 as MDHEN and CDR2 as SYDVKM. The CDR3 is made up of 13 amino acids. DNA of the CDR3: TGTGCCAGCAGCCCCGCCCTAAAAGATACGCAGTATTTT. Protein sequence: CASSPALKDTQYF. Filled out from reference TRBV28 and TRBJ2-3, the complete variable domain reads DVKVTQSSRYLVKRTGEKVFLECVQDMDHENMFWYRQDPGLGLRLIYFSYDVKMKEKGDIPEGYSVSREKKERFSLILESASTNQTSMYLCASSPALKDTQYFGPGTRLTVL.

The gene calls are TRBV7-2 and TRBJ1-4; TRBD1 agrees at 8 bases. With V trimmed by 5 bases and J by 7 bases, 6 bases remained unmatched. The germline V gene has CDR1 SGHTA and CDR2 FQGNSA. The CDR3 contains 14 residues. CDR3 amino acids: CASSPGGGGEKLFF. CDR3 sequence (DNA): TGTGCCAGCAGCCCAGGGGGCGGAGGTGAAAAACTGTTTTTT.

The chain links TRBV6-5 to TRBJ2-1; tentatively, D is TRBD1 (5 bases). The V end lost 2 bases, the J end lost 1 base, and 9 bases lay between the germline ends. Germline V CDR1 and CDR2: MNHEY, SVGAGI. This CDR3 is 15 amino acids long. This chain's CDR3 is CASSYQGKSYNEQFF. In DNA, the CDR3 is TGTGCCAGCAGTTACCAGGGAAAGTCCTACAATGAGCAGTTCTTC.

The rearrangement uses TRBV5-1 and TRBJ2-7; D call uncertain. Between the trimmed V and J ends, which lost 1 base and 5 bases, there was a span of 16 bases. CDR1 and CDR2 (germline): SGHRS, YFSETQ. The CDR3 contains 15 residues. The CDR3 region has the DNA TGCGCCAGCAGCTTGACTCGACGCTGGGCGGACGAGCAGTACTTC. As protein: CASSLTRRWADEQYF. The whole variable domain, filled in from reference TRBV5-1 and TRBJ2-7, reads KAGVTQTPRYLIKTRGQQVTLSCSPISGHRSVSWYQQTPGQGLQFLFEYFSETQRNKGNFPGRFSGRQFSNSRSEMNVSTLELGDSALYLCASSLTRRWADEQYFGPGTRLTVT.

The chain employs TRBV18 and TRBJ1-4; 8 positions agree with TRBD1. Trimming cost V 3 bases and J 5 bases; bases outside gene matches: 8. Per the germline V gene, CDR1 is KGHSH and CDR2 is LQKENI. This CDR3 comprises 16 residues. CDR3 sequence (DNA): TGTGCCAGCTCACCCTTGAACAGGGGGACGAATGAAAAACTGTTTTTT. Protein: CASSPLNRGTNEKLFF.

CDR3 amino acids: CASSFEPSNQPQHF. The CDR3 region has the DNA TGCGCCAGCAGCTTTGAGCCTTCCAATCAGCCCCAGCATTTT. The chain combines TRBV5-1 with TRBJ1-5; D is unclear. This CDR3 spans 14 amino acids. V lost 2 bases and J lost 3, with 9 bases in between. Germline V CDR1 and CDR2: SGHRS, YFSETQ.

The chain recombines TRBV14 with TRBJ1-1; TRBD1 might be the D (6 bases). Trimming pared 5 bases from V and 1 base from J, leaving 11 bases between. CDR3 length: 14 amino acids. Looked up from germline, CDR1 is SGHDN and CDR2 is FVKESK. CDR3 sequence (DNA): TGTGCCAGCAGCACTCAGGGGAGGAACACTGAAGCTTTCTTT. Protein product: CASSTQGRNTEAFF.

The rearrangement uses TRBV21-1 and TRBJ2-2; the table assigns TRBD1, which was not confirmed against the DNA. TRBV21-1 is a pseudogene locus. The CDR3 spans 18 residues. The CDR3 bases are TGTGCCAGCAGCAAAGCGGTAGGGACAATCGCGAACACCGGGGAGCTGTTTTTT. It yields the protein CASSKAVGTIANTGELFF.

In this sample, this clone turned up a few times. As DNA, the CDR3 is TGTGCCAGCAGCCAATTACAGGGGGCCGGCACCGGGGAGCTGTTTTTT. Its protein product is CASSQLQGAGTGELFF. This sequence joins TRBV14 and TRBJ2-2, with TRBD1 identical over 9 bases. Germline CDR1 is SGHDN and CDR2 is FVKESK. J lost 4 bases, V lost 2 bases, and 5 bases had no gene match. This CDR3 has 16 residues.

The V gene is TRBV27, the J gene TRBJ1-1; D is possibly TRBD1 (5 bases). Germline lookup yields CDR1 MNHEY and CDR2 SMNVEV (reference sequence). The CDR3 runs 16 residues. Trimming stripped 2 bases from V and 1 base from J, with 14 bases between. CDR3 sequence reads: CASSLGQGRWNTEAFF. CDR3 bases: TGTGCCAGCAGTTTAGGCCAGGGTAGGTGGAACACTGAAGCTTTCTTT.

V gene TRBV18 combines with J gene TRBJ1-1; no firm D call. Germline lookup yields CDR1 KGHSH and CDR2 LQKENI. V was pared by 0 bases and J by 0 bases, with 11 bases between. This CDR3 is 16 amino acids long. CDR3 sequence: CASSPPKGSLNTEAFF. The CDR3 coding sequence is TGTGCCAGCTCACCACCGAAAGGCAGCTTGAACACTGAAGCTTTCTTT.

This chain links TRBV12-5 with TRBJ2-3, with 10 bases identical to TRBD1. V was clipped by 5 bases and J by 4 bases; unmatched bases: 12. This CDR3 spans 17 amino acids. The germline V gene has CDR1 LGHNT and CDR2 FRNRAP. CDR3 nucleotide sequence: TGTGCTAGTGGTCCCGGACAGGGGGGGACTGGGTCAGATACGCAGTATTTT. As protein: CASGPGQGGTGSDTQYF.

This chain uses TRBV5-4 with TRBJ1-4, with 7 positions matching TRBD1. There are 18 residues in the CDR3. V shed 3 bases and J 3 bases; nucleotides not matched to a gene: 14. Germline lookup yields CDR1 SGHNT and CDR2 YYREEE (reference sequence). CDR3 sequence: CASSSQGQSPMANEKLFF. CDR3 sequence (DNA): TGTGCCAGCAGCTCACAGGGGCAGAGTCCGATGGCTAATGAAAAACTGTTTTTT.